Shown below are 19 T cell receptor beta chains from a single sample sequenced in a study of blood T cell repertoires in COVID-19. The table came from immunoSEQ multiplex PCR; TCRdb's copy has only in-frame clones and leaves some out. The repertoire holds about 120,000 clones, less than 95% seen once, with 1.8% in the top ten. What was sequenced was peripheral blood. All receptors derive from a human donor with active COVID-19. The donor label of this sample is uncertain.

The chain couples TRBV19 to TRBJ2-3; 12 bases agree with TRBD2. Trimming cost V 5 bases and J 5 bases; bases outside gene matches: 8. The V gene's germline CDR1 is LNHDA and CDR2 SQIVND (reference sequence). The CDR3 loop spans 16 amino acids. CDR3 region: CASSPKTSGGRDTQYF. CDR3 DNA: TGTGCCAGTAGTCCGAAGACTAGCGGGGGTAGAGATACGCAGTATTTT.

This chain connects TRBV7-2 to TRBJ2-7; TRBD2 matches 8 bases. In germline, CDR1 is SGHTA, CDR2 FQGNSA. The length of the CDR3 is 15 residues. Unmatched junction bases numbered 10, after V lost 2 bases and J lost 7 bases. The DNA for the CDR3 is TGTGCCAGCAGCTTACTGCGGGGGGCCCACCTTGAGCAGTACTTC. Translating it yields CASSLLRGAHLEQYF. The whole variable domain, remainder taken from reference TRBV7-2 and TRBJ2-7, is GAGVSQSPSNKVTEKGKDVELRCDPISGHTALYWYRQSLGQGLEFLIYFQGNSAPDKSGLPSDRFSAERTGGSVSTLTIQRTQQEDSAVYLCASSLLRGAHLEQYFGPGTRLTVT.

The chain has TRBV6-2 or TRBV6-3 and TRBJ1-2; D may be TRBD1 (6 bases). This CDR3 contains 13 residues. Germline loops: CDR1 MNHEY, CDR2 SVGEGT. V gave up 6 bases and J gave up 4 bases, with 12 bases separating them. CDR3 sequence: CASSPGQTYGYTF. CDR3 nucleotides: TGTGCCAGCAGCCCCGGACAGACCTATGGCTACACCTTC.

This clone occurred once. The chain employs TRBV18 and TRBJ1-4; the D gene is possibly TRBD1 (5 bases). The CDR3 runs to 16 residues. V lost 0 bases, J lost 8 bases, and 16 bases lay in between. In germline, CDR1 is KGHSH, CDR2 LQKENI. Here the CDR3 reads CASSPPMAGIEEKLFF. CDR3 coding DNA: TGTGCCAGCTCACCACCGATGGCAGGGATCGAGGAAAAACTGTTTTTT.

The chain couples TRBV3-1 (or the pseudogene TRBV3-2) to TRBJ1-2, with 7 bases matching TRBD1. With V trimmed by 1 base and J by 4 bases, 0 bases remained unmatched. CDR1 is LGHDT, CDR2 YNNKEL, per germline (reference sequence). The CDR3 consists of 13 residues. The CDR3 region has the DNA TGTGCCAGCAGCCAAGGGGACAGCTATGGCTACACCTTC. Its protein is CASSQGDSYGYTF.

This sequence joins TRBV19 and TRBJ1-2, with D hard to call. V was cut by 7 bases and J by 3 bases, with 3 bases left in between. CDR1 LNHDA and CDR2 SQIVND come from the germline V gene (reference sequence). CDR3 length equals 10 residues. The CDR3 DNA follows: TGTGCCAGTATCGACTATGGCTACACCTTC. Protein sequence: CASIDYGYTF.

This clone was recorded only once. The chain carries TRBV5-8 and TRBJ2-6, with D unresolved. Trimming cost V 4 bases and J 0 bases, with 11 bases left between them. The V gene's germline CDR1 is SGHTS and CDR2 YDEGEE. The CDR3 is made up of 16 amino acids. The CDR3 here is CASSMRPSSGANVLTF. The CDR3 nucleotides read TGTGCCAGCAGCATGCGACCTAGCTCTGGGGCCAACGTCCTGACTTTC.

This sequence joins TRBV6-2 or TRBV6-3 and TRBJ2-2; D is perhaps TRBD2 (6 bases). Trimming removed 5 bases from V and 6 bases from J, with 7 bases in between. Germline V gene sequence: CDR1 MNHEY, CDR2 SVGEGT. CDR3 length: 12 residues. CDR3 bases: TGTGCCAGCAGTACGGGGGCCGGGGAGCTGTTTTTT. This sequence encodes CASSTGAGELFF.

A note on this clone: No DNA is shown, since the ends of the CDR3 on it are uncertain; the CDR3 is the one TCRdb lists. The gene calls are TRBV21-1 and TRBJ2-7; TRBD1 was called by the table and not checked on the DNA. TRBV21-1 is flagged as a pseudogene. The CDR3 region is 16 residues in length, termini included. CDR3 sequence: CASSGVGQGTSYEQYF.

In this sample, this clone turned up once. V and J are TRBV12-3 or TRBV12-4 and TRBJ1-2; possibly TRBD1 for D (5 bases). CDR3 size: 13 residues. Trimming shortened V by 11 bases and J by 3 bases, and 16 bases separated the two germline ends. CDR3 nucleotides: TGTGCCGGGGCCAATCGGAGCGACTATGGCTACACCTTC. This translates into CAGANRSDYGYTF.

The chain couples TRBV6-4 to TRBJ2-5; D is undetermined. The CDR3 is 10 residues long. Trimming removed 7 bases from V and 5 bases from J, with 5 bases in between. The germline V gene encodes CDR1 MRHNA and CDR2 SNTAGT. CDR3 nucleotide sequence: TGTGCCAGCATTATGGAGACCCAGTACTTC. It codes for CASIMETQYF.

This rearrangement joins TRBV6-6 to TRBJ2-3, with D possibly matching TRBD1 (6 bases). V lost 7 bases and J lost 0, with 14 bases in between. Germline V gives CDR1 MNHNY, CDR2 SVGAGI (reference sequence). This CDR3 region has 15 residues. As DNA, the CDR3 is TGTGCCAGCAAGGGGGTGAGATTCAGCACAGATACGCAGTATTTT. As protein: CASKGVRFSTDTQYF.

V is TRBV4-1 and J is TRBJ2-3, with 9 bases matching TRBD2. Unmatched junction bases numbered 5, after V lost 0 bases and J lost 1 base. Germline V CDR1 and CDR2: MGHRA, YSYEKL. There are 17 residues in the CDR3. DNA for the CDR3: TGCGCCAGCAGCCAAGATTCGGTAGCGGGGGGCACAGATACGCAGTATTTT. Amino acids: CASSQDSVAGGTDTQYF.

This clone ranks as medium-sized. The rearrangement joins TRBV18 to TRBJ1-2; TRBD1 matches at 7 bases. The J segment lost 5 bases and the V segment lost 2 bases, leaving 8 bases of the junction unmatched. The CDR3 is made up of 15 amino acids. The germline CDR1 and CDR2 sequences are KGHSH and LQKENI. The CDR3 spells CASSPGQAALYGYTF. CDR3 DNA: TGTGCCAGCTCACCAGGACAGGCCGCCTTATATGGCTACACCTTC.

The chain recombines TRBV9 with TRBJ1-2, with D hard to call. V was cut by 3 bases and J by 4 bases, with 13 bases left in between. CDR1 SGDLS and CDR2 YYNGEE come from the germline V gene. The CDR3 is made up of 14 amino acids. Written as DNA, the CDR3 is TGTGCCAGCAGCGCCAGCGGGAACTCCTATGGCTACACCTTC. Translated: CASSASGNSYGYTF.

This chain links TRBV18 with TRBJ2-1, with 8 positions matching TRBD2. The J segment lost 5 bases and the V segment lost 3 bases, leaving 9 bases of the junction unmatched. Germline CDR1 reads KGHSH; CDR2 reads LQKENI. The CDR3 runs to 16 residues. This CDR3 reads CASSPLASGGHNEQFF. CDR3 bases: TGTGCCAGCTCACCCCTGGCGAGCGGGGGTCACAATGAGCAGTTCTTC.

The CDR3 spells CASSLPGQGVDYGYTF. As DNA, the CDR3 is TGTGCCAGCAGTTTACCGGGACAGGGGGTAGACTATGGCTACACCTTC. The rearrangement uses TRBV28 and TRBJ1-2; 11 bases are a match to TRBD1. V trimming: 2 bases; J trimming: 3 bases; junction bases outside the gene matches: 5. CDR3 size: 16 residues. The germline gives CDR1 MDHEN, CDR2 SYDVKM.

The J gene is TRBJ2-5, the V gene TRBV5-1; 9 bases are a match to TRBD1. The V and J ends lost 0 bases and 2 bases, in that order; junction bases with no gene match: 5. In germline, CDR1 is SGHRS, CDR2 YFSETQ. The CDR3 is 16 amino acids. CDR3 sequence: CASSLGGTGPQETQYF. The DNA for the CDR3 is TGCGCCAGCAGCTTGGGGGGGACAGGGCCGCAAGAGACCCAGTACTTC.

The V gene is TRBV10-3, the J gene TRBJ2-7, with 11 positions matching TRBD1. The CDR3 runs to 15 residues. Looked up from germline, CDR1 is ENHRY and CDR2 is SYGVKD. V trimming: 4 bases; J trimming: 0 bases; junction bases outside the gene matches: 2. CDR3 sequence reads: CAISGGQGDSYEQYF. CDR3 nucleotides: TGTGCCATCAGTGGGGGACAGGGGGACTCCTACGAGCAGTACTTC.